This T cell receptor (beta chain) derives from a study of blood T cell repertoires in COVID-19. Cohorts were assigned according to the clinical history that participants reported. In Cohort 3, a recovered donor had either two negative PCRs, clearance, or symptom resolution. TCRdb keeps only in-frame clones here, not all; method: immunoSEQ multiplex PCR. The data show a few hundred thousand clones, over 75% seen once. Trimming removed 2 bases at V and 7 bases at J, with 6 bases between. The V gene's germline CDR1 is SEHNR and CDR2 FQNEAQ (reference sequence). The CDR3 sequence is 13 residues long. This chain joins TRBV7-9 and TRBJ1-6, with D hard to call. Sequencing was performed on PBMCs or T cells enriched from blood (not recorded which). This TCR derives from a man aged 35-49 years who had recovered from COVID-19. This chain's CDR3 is CASSLKLNSPLHF. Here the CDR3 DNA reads TGTGCCAGCAGCTTAAAGCTGAATTCACCCCTCCACTTT.